A selection of T cell receptor beta chains follows, all from one sample in a study of cytomegalovirus exposure and HLA in healthy donors. The protocol was immunoSEQ multiplex PCR, while the TCRdb copy is restricted to in-frame clones and leaves out a portion. The sample shows under 150,000 clones, over 70% of them seen only once. The sample consisted of PBMCs. The source of these receptors is a woman in her 50s in good health and CMV-seropositive. Each CDR3 is given with its conserved first and last residue. Each record gives: D gene, clone size, J gene, V gene, CDR3 DNA, CDR3 protein. The D gene is left open where the match is weak. Clone size is shown for a subset of rows, as once, few, many or a class of expanded clone.

D: -
size: -
J: TRBJ1-5
V: TRBV19
DNA: TGTGCCAGTAGCACCAGTCACCTCATACCCCAGCATTTT
CDR3: CASSTSHLIPQHF

D: TRBD1
size: once
J: TRBJ1-2
V: TRBV30
DNA: TGTGCCTGGAGCCTAATGGACAGGACGTATGGCTACACCTTC
CDR3: CAWSLMDRTYGYTF

D: -
size: -
J: TRBJ1-2
V: TRBV6-5
DNA: TGTGCCAGCAGTTACCGCTCCGGACAGAATGGCTACACCTTC
CDR3: CASSYRSGQNGYTF

D: -
size: -
J: TRBJ2-2
V: TRBV5-6
DNA: TGTGCCAGCAGCTTGTCAGGGTACGGGGAGCTGTTTTTT
CDR3: CASSLSGYGELFF

D: -
size: -
J: TRBJ1-2
V: TRBV25-1
DNA: TGTGCCAGCAGTGAGTTCCGGAGAGGTATTTATGGCTACACCTTC
CDR3: CASSEFRRGIYGYTF

D: -
size: few
J: TRBJ2-5
V: TRBV18
DNA: TGTGCCAGCTCACCGGGGGCCCAAACGGAGACCCAGTACTTC
CDR3: CASSPGAQTETQYF

D: TRBD1
size: -
J: TRBJ1-5
V: TRBV7-9
DNA: TGTGCCAGCAGCCGACAGGGGGCGGGAGATCAGCCCCAGCATTTT
CDR3: CASSRQGAGDQPQHF

D: TRBD1
size: few
J: TRBJ1-1
V: TRBV6-6
DNA: TGTGCCAGCAGTACATGGACAGGAAGAATGAACACTGAAGCTTTCTTT
CDR3: CASSTWTGRMNTEAFF

D: TRBD2
size: -
J: TRBJ2-3
V: TRBV29-1
DNA: TGCAGCGTGCGGGGGTCGTCTAGCGGGGGTGCAGATACGCAGTATTTT
CDR3: CSVRGSSSGGADTQYF

D: -
size: once
J: TRBJ1-1
V: TRBV6-6
DNA: TGTGCCAGCAGTTACTCGACCGGGGGGAGGGCTTTCTTT
CDR3: CASSYSTGGRAFF

D: -
size: few
J: TRBJ2-1
V: TRBV27
DNA: TGTGCCAGCAGTTTACTGTTCGGGGGTGCGGATGAGCAGTTCTTC
CDR3: CASSLLFGGADEQFF

D: TRBD1
size: -
J: TRBJ1-6
V: TRBV6-1
DNA: TGTGCCAGCCGAGGACAGGGGGATTCACCCCTCCACTTT
CDR3: CASRGQGDSPLHF

D: TRBD2
size: -
J: TRBJ2-5
V: TRBV6-6
DNA: TGTGCCAGCAGGGCCCGGGAGGGGAGGCAAGAGACCCAGTACTTC
CDR3: CASRAREGRQETQYF

D: TRBD2
size: -
J: TRBJ2-3
V: TRBV6-1
DNA: TGTGCCAGCAGTGAATGGGGGACTAGCGGGGGGCGCACAGATACGCAGTATTTT
CDR3: CASSEWGTSGGRTDTQYF

D: TRBD1
size: -
J: TRBJ1-5
V: TRBV4-1
DNA: TGCGCCAGCAGCCAAGGCCTAGGGGACAGGGTCCCTATGGGTAGCAATCAGCCCCAGCATTTT
CDR3: CASSQGLGDRVPMGSNQPQHF

D: -
size: -
J: TRBJ2-7
V: TRBV28
DNA: TGTGCCAGCAGTTTCCGGGGGTACGAGCAGTACTTC
CDR3: CASSFRGYEQYF

D: -
size: -
J: TRBJ1-3
V: TRBV4-1
DNA: TGCGCCAGCAGCCTCGTGGGGCACTCTGGAAACACCATATATTTT
CDR3: CASSLVGHSGNTIYF

D: -
size: -
J: TRBJ2-7
V: TRBV21-1
DNA: TGTGCCAGCCTGGGACTAGCGGGAGGCACCTACGAGCAGTACTTC
CDR3: CASLGLAGGTYEQYF

D: TRBD1
size: -
J: TRBJ2-7
V: TRBV19
DNA: TGTGCCAGTAGTATAGACGACGATGGGACAGCCTACGAGCAGTACTTC
CDR3: CASSIDDDGTAYEQYF

D: TRBD1
size: -
J: TRBJ2-7
V: TRBV27
DNA: TGTGCCAGCAGCCTCGACAGGGGGCGCGAGCAGCACTTC
CDR3: CASSLDRGREQHF

D: TRBD1
size: -
J: TRBJ1-1
V: TRBV27
DNA: TGTGCCACCCGAGGGGGCGGCACTGAAGCTTTCTTT
CDR3: CATRGGGTEAFF

D: -
size: -
J: TRBJ2-1
V: TRBV7-9
DNA: TGTGCCAGCAGCTTACGAGCGGGCAAAGGCGATGAGCAGTTCTTC
CDR3: CASSLRAGKGDEQFF

D: -
size: -
J: TRBJ2-4
V: TRBV7-3
DNA: TGTGCCACTGGGGGGGGGCGGAACGGGGACATTCAGTACTTC
CDR3: CATGGGRNGDIQYF

D: -
size: -
J: TRBJ1-1
V: TRBV11-3
DNA: TGTGCCAGCAGCCTCGACAGGATGAACACTGAAGCTTTCTTT
CDR3: CASSLDRMNTEAFF

D: -
size: -
J: TRBJ2-1
V: TRBV7-9
DNA: TGTGCCAGCAGCTTGCGTGACAATGAGCAGTTCTTC
CDR3: CASSLRDNEQFF

D: TRBD2
size: -
J: TRBJ2-3
V: TRBV7-9
DNA: TGTGCCAGCAGCTTAGAGCTAGCGGTCACAGATACGCAGTATTTT
CDR3: CASSLELAVTDTQYF

D: -
size: -
J: TRBJ2-2
V: TRBV5-1
DNA: TGCGCCAGCAGCTTCGGGACACAGAACACCGGGGAGCTGTTTTTT
CDR3: CASSFGTQNTGELFF

D: TRBD1
size: -
J: TRBJ1-4
V: TRBV9
DNA: TGTGCCAGCAGCCCCAGGACAGGAACTAATGAAAAACTGTTTTTT
CDR3: CASSPRTGTNEKLFF

D: -
size: once
J: TRBJ2-1
V: TRBV7-8
DNA: TGTGCCAGCAGCACCTCGGGTAGCCGATATGTCAATGAGCAGTTCTTC
CDR3: CASSTSGSRYVNEQFF

D: TRBD1
size: -
J: TRBJ2-5
V: TRBV6-5
DNA: TGTGCCAGCAGTTCCCTGACAGGGATCCAAGAGACCCAGTACTTC
CDR3: CASSSLTGIQETQYF

D: TRBD2
size: -
J: TRBJ2-1
V: TRBV30
DNA: TGTGCCTGGAGTGTATTTAGCGGGTACAATGAGCAGTTCTTC
CDR3: CAWSVFSGYNEQFF

D: -
size: -
J: TRBJ2-3
V: TRBV6-4
DNA: TGTGCCAGCAGTGAAGGGGTATCCACAGATACGCAGTATTTT
CDR3: CASSEGVSTDTQYF

D: -
size: -
J: TRBJ2-3
V: TRBV29-1
DNA: TGCAGCGTTGAAGGCCTGGCGGAATCCACAGATACGCAGTATTTT
CDR3: CSVEGLAESTDTQYF

D: TRBD1
size: -
J: TRBJ2-2
V: TRBV29-1
DNA: TGCAGCATAGACAGGGGGAACACCGGGGAGCTGTTTTTT
CDR3: CSIDRGNTGELFF

D: -
size: -
J: TRBJ2-2
V: TRBV4-3
DNA: TGCGCCAGCAGCCAGTCTACCGGGGAGCTGTTTTTT
CDR3: CASSQSTGELFF

D: TRBD2
size: -
J: TRBJ2-1
V: TRBV6-5
DNA: TGTGCCAGCAGTCCCTGGACTAGCGGACACAATGAGCAGTTCTTC
CDR3: CASSPWTSGHNEQFF

D: -
size: -
J: TRBJ2-7
V: TRBV7-9
DNA: TGTGCCAGCAGCCCCCGGGGGGCACCCTACGAGCAGTACTTC
CDR3: CASSPRGAPYEQYF

D: TRBD2
size: -
J: TRBJ2-7
V: TRBV18
DNA: TGTGCCAGCTCACCCGGGACTAGTGTAAGCTCCTACGAGCAGTACTTC
CDR3: CASSPGTSVSSYEQYF

D: TRBD1
size: -
J: TRBJ2-5
V: TRBV7-9
DNA: TGTGCCAGCAGCCCCGGACAGGGGCAAGAGACCCAGTACTTC
CDR3: CASSPGQGQETQYF

D: -
size: -
J: TRBJ1-2
V: TRBV27
DNA: TGTGCCAGCAGTTTCGAAAATGGCCATGGCTACACCTTC
CDR3: CASSFENGHGYTF

D: -
size: -
J: TRBJ2-2
V: TRBV2
DNA: TGTGCAGACGCGCGGGACCGGTCCGGGGAGCTGTTTTTT
CDR3: CADARDRSGELFF

D: -
size: -
J: TRBJ1-5
V: TRBV21-1
DNA: TGTGCCCGCATCCGGGGGAGCTCAGGCAATCAGCCCCAGCATTTT
CDR3: CARIRGSSGNQPQHF

D: TRBD1
size: once
J: TRBJ2-7
V: TRBV5-4
DNA: TGTGCCAGCAGCGGGGACAGGTTTGGAGGCGAGCAGTACTTC
CDR3: CASSGDRFGGEQYF

D: -
size: -
J: TRBJ2-3
V: TRBV27
DNA: TGTGCCAGCAGTTCCCCTCTGTCAGGGAATGTTGGAGATACGCAGTATTTT
CDR3: CASSSPLSGNVGDTQYF

D: -
size: -
J: TRBJ1-2
V: TRBV11-1
DNA: TGTGCCAGCAGCTTAGATTGGCAGGGAGGACACTATGGCTACACCTTC
CDR3: CASSLDWQGGHYGYTF

D: -
size: few
J: TRBJ2-6
V: TRBV6-5
DNA: TGTGCCACTAAGTTGGGGGCCTCTGGGGCCAACGTCCTGACTTTC
CDR3: CATKLGASGANVLTF

D: TRBD1
size: -
J: TRBJ1-4
V: TRBV7-8
DNA: TGTGCCAGCAGCCCTAGGGGACAGGCTAATGAAAAACTGTTTTTT
CDR3: CASSPRGQANEKLFF

D: -
size: -
J: TRBJ1-3
V: TRBV5-1
DNA: TGCGCCAGCAGCAAGGAGGGAGTAACTGGAAACACCATATATTTT
CDR3: CASSKEGVTGNTIYF

D: -
size: -
J: TRBJ2-5
V: TRBV6-5
DNA: TGTGCCAGCAGTTACCGGGCAGGGGGGCCAGAGACCCAGTACTTC
CDR3: CASSYRAGGPETQYF

D: TRBD2
size: -
J: TRBJ2-1
V: TRBV7-3
DNA: TGTGCCAGCAGCTTAACGGCGGGGGGGTACAATGAGCAGTTCTTC
CDR3: CASSLTAGGYNEQFF

D: -
size: -
J: TRBJ2-7
V: TRBV2
DNA: TGTGCCAGCAGCAACAGGGAATACGACGAGCAGTACTTC
CDR3: CASSNREYDEQYF

D: TRBD2
size: -
J: TRBJ2-2
V: TRBV27
DNA: TGTGCCAGCAGTTTGCCTAGCGGGGGCGGCGGGGAGCTGTTTTTT
CDR3: CASSLPSGGGGELFF

D: TRBD1
size: few
J: TRBJ1-6
V: TRBV6-1
DNA: TGTGCCAGCAGTGACGGGACAGTGGTCCAAAACCGCCCCCTCCACTTT
CDR3: CASSDGTVVQNRPLHF

D: -
size: -
J: TRBJ2-7
V: TRBV7-9
DNA: TGTGCCAGCAGCGGACAACTGGTCTCCTACGAGCAGTACTTC
CDR3: CASSGQLVSYEQYF

D: -
size: -
J: TRBJ2-7
V: TRBV7-2
DNA: TGTGCCAGCAGCTTATACGGTAGCTCCTACGAGCAGTACTTC
CDR3: CASSLYGSSYEQYF

D: -
size: -
J: TRBJ1-1
V: TRBV15
DNA: TGTGCCACCAGCAGCCAGGCGATAAAAACTGAAGCTTTCTTT
CDR3: CATSSQAIKTEAFF

D: -
size: -
J: TRBJ2-7
V: TRBV6-5
DNA: TGTGCCAGCAGTTACGGGGCTACCTACGAGCAGTACTTC
CDR3: CASSYGATYEQYF

D: TRBD1
size: -
J: TRBJ2-7
V: TRBV7-2
DNA: TGTGCCAGCAGCACAGAGACAGGGTGGTTTAGGGAGCAGTACTTC
CDR3: CASSTETGWFREQYF

D: TRBD1
size: -
J: TRBJ1-1
V: TRBV10-3
DNA: TGTGCCAGCTGGACAGGGCAGGGCACTGAAGCTTTCTTT
CDR3: CASWTGQGTEAFF